Listed below are T cell receptor beta chains from one sample, sequenced in a study of blood T cell repertoires in COVID-19. Using immunoSEQ multiplex PCR, the repertoire was profiled, and TCRdb retains in-frame clones only, with some absent. This sample has around 260,000 clones, with approximately 85% found just once. Specimen: PBMCs or T cells enriched from blood (not recorded which). These receptors came from a woman aged 25 to 45 who had recovered from COVID-19. CDR3s include the opening cysteine and the closing phenylalanine or tryptophan. The order of the fields is D gene, V gene, clone size, J gene, CDR3 DNA, CDR3 protein. D genes are given only for firm matches. Clone size is shown for a subset of rows, as once, few, many or a class of expanded clone.

TRBD1	TRBV13	few	TRBJ2-7	TGTGCCAGCAGCTTGGAGAGACAGGGGAGCTACGAGCAGTACTTC	CASSLERQGSYEQYF
-	TRBV28	-	TRBJ1-1	TGTGCCAGCAGTTTATACCCAGGGGCAGAGGCTGAAGCTTTCTTT	CASSLYPGAEAEAFF
-	TRBV6-4	-	TRBJ1-5	TGTGCCAGCAGTGACGCCCGGCGGAACAATCAGCCCCAGCATTTT	CASSDARRNNQPQHF
-	TRBV6-5	-	TRBJ1-4	TGTGCCAGCAGGGACAGCTCTGCAACTAATGAAAAACTGTTTTTT	CASRDSSATNEKLFF
TRBD1	TRBV19	once	TRBJ1-6	TGTGCCAGTAGAAGGACAGGGGGCGCAGATTCACCCCTCCACTTT	CASRRTGGADSPLHF
TRBD1	TRBV19	-	TRBJ2-7	TGTGCCACATCGGGACAGGGGTACGAGCAGTACTTC	CATSGQGYEQYF
-	TRBV4-1	-	TRBJ2-7	TGCGCCAGCAGCCATCCGACCGGAGGTAACTACGAGCAGTACTTC	CASSHPTGGNYEQYF
-	TRBV5-1	-	TRBJ2-2	TGCGCCAGCAGCTTGGTAGGGGCAGGGTATTTCACCGGGGAGCTGTTTTTT	CASSLVGAGYFTGELFF
TRBD1	TRBV28	once	TRBJ2-1	TGTGCCAGCAGTTCGGGACAGGCACGGCATGAGCAGTTCTTC	CASSSGQARHEQFF
TRBD2	TRBV2	-	TRBJ2-5	TGTGCCAGCACTACTAGCGGGGGAGGGGAGACCCAGTACTTC	CASTTSGGGETQYF
TRBD1	TRBV15	-	TRBJ1-1	TGTGCCTCCCAGGACAGGAGGAACACTGAAGCTTTCTTT	CASQDRRNTEAFF